The source of this T cell receptor beta chain is a study of patients and donors after allogeneic stem cell transplantation. The CDR3 contains 14 residues. Per the germline V gene, CDR1 is MRHNA and CDR2 is SNTAGT. V was pared by 6 bases and J by 4 bases, with 9 bases of the junction left unmatched. Each CDR3 protein gets one entry after TCRdb re-called the RT-PCR reads with MiXCR. The profile shows more than 850,000 distinct CDR3 sequences, 15% to 20% of them singletons. V is TRBV6-4 and J is TRBJ2-7; TRBD1 matches 7 bases. The sequence was obtained from a human donor who was either an allogeneic HSCT recipient or a stem cell or donor lymphocyte infusion donor (not recorded which). It is not recorded whose cells these are; they may come from a transplant donor. The sequenced sample was blood, either unsorted or a sorted T cell fraction (not recorded which). CDR3 residues: CASRPGQMGYEQYF. CDR3 DNA: TGTGCCAGCAGACCGGGACAGATGGGGTACGAGCAGTACTTC.